This TCR beta chain originates from a study of OX40 agonist ivuxolimab in advanced cancers. Germline values: CDR1 DFQATT, CDR2 SNEGSKA (reference sequence). V lost 6 bases and J 2 bases, leaving 4 bases between the germline ends. This CDR3 contains 10 residues. Study findings and constraints: Clonal expansion from baseline to week 6 occurred in both CD4+ and CD8+ T cells. At 0.1-3.0 mg/kg, partial responders had clonal expansion among the lowest observed. Among the nonresponders, some also had low normalized T-cell clonal expansion.

The repertoire was sequenced with immunoSEQ multiplex PCR; TCRdb's copy has only in-frame clones and lacks some. The data show 25,000 to 35,000 clones, with more than 70% seen just once and under 25% held by the top ten. In regard to this clone: The antigen remains undetermined.

The chain joins TRBV20-1 to TRBJ2-5; D remains unclear. The clonotype originates from an adult with an advanced solid tumor such as melanoma, head and neck, liver or kidney cancer. The specimen was CD4+ or CD8+ T cells sorted from blood, collected in a trial of the OX40 agonist ivuxolimab. CDR3 sequence: CSAAQETQYF. Written as DNA, the CDR3 is TGCAGTGCCGCTCAAGAGACCCAGTACTTC.